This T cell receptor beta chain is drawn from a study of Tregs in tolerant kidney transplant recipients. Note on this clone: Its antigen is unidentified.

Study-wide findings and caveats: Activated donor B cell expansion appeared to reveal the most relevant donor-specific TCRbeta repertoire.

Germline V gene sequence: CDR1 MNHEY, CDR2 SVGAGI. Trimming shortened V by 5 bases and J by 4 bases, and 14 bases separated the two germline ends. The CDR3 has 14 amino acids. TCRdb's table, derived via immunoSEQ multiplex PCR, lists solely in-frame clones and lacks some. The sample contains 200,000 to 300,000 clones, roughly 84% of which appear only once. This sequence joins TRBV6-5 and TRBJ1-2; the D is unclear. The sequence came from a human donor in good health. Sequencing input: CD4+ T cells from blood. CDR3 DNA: TGTGCCAGCAGTGAACTGCAGCCGCCCTATGGCTACACCTTC. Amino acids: CASSELQPPYGYTF.